This T cell receptor beta chain was profiled in a study of identical twins (dated by TCRdb to between 2015 and 2016). For context, the study as a whole: The study deep-sequenced TCR alpha and beta repertoires from monozygotic twins, unrelated adults of various ages and cord blood to test whether fetal clonotypes persist. To rule out contamination, the twin experiments were replicated at different times with different library preparation protocols.

This clonotype was found many times. The specificity of this receptor is unknown. No clone much larger than this one lies a single base away; base qualities are absent. Receptors were amplified or captured by 5' RACE. The sequencer listed for this sample is Illumina HiSeq 2000. Template switching added a universal primer binding site, and the final cDNA carried a unique molecular identifier that allowed TCR cDNA molecules to be counted accurately. Specific primers in the conserved constant-segment region were used to synthesize first-strand cDNA for the TCR alpha and beta chains. To control for contamination, every cDNA library carried two barcodes: a SMART-Mk sample barcode plus Illumina barcodes. TruSeq adapter sequences along with Illumina sample barcodes were introduced in two successive PCR steps. Sequencing of the TCR alpha and beta cDNA libraries was done on the Illumina HiSeq platform using custom primers. As for how the authors treated the data: Unique molecular identifiers were extracted from raw reads with MiGEC, and CDR3 positions were determined with MiXCR. Recombination models were inferred per individual with the repgenHMM and IGoR tools using an EM algorithm. The tcR package in R was used for shared clonotype analysis, with sharing normalized by the product of cloneset sizes. Out-of-frame nonproductive sequences were analyzed to study raw recombination free of thymic and clonal selection effects. The raw public reads went through TCRdb reprocessing: fastp at Q25, MiXCR clone calling, in-frame beta chains kept. Rows with a matching CDR3 protein are joined into one entry that keeps the most common DNA and genes. The V and J calls, along with clone size, are taken from TCRdb and not from the paper's own processing. This sample has approximately 230,000 distinct CDR3 sequences in its table, and approximately 5.9% of those were observed once. The ten biggest clones cover just over 14% of the sample.

The CDR3 sequence holds 12 residues, the cysteine and phenylalanine included. Only the CDR3 DNA is retained, 36 bases long and in frame from the first base. The V and J ends are trimmed by 4 bases and 5 bases, leaving 11 bases between them. For CDR1 and CDR2, the germline V gene (reference sequence) lists GTSNPN and SVGIG. All donors were healthy Caucasians. Three pairs of female monozygotic twins, all aged about 18 to 29 years, were included in the twin cohort. Positive isolation kits from Invitrogen were used to isolate the CD4+ and CD8+ T cell populations. Findings and caveats that apply to the study as a whole: Conclusions relied on cross-sectional statistical analysis, since the same donors could not be followed over many years. In beta out-of-frame sequences, excess twin sharing was weaker, because having fewer shared sequences lowered the signal-to-noise ratio. Abundant cord blood beta clonotypes carried fewer insertions; young adult naive repertoires showed a weaker similar trend, while memory repertoires showed none. Invariant T cells such as MAIT and iNKT could partly confound zero-insertion analyses, although diverse VJ usage argued against such confounding for most clonotypes. Recombination models systematically underestimated out-of-frame TCR alpha sharing in monozygotic twins but agreed with sharing between unrelated individuals. Out-of-frame TCR alpha sequences shared between twins showed an excess of low generation-probability sequences compared with coincidental sharing between unrelated individuals.

These same records also appear under a second study, on T cells expressing NK-cell markers. The second publication reports: Three sorted T-cell subsets (CD3+CD56+NKG2C+, CD3+CD56+NKG2C- and CD3+CD56-NKG2C+) from about 8 donors had their TCR beta-chain repertoires profiled. Of the eight sequenced donors, seven were found to be HCMV-seropositive and one was found to be HCMV-seronegative. To restrict sorting to alphabetaTCR-expressing T cells, an anti-gammadeltaTCR antibody was added in several experiments. In a handful of donors, the dominant CD3+CD56+NKG2C+ clonotypes were among the top 10 CD8+ clonotypes and accounted for roughly 1.0-7.5% of CD8+ T cells. Those dominant clonotypes were again the most abundant among CD3+CD56-NKG2C+ cells in a handful of donors, at about 28.3-60.1%. Whether the expanded NKG2C-expressing T cell clones were specific for HCMV antigens was left unclear. Randomly selected healthy volunteers, three men and five women, were used as the eight sequenced donors. A commercial ELISA kit detecting HCMV-specific IgG in serum was used to determine HCMV serostatus. MIGEC was used to demultiplex reads and group the reads by UMI, and MiTCR was used to assemble and quantify clonotypes. To exclude erroneous sequences, any TCR cDNA sequence not supported by at least two reads was discarded. The tcR package was used for downstream repertoire analysis, and clonotypes were matched between fractions using CDR3 nucleotide sequence together with V segment. VDJmatch was used to annotate antigen specificity against VDJdb, with one amino acid substitution in CDR3 permitted.

The receptor's source is a woman between 18 and 29 years old in good health. The material sequenced was CD8+ T cells sorted from blood. The V and J segments used are TRBV30 and TRBJ2-5; matching of 5 bases hints at TRBD2 as the D gene. CDR3 loop: CAWIGEGETQYF. The base sequence is TGTGCCTGGATCGGAGAGGGCGAGACCCAGTACTTC.